This entry is about one T cell receptor (beta chain). Its antigen is unknown. These data originate in a study of shared clonotypes between healthy human individuals. The germline gives CDR1 SQVTM, CDR2 ANQGSEA. The CDR3 sequence is 15 residues long. Trimming cost V 7 bases and J 5 bases; bases outside gene matches: 12. Study-wide results and limits: The authors sampled blood alone, and tissue repertoires likely differ. Richness estimates generally favored naive over memory subsets.

The method was immunoSEQ multiplex PCR; TCRdb's version includes in-frame clones alone and lacks a portion of them. The table has some 2,500,000 clones, 80% to 95% seen once. This chain uses TRBV29-1 with TRBJ2-1; TRBD2 matches 9 bases. Sequencing was done on a sample of naive CD4+ T cells from PBMCs. Subset: CD45RA+ positively selected. The sequence was collected from a man between 18 and 29 years old in good health. Some clones in this sample may be carry-over from other donors' samples. CDR3 loop: CSGGPTSGNHNEQFF. Written as DNA, the CDR3 is TGCAGCGGGGGACCGACTAGCGGAAACCACAATGAGCAGTTCTTC.